This TCR beta chain stems from a study of blood T cells in healthy people across ages. Whole-study findings and limits: TCR beta diversity per million T cells fell roughly linearly with age. Any changes in expanded clonotypes were possibly confounded, as donor CMV status remained unknown.

CDR1 is LNHNV and CDR2 is YYDKDF in the germline V gene (reference sequence). The V end was cut by 1 base, the J end by 5 bases, with 20 bases between. This CDR3 contains 18 residues. This clonotype was recorded a few times. Its antigen is unknown. Isolated PBMCs totaled at least 6 million in each sample. There were at least 6 micrograms of total RNA extracted from every sample. Next came a second PCR, run for roughly 6 to 11 cycles, which used a sample-barcoded 5' primer along with a J-beta primer mix. TCRdb used MiXCR to reprocess the 5' RACE reads, holding one entry per CDR3 protein. The sample carries some 1.7 million distinct CDR3 sequences, roughly 27% recorded once.

The sequence came from a woman younger than 45 in good health. The source material was blood. The chain links TRBV15 to TRBJ2-2; D is undetermined. The CDR3 coding sequence is TGTGCCACCAGCAGAGTAGGTGGAACAGACCCGATGACCGGGGAGCTGTTTTTT. Its translation: CATSRVGGTDPMTGELFF.